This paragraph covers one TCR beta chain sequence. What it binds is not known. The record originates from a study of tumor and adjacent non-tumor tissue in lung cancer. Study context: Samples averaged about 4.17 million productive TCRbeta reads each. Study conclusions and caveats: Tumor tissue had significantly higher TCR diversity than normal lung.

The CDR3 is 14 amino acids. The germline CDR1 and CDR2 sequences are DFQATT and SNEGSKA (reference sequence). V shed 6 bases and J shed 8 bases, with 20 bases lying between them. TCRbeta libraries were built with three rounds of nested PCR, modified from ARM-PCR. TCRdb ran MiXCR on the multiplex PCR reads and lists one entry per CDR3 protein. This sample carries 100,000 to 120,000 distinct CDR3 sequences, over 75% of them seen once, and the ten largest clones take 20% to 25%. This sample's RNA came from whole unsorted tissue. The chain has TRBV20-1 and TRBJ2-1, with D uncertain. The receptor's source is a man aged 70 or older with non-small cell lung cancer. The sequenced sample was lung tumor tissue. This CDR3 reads CSAATSPLMHEQFF. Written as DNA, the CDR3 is TGCAGTGCGGCGACGAGCCCCTTAATGCATGAGCAGTTCTTC.